The 7 T cell receptor beta chains in this list originate from one sample, sequenced in a study of a mutant IDH1 vaccine in newly diagnosed glioma. These receptors lack a known antigen. As for time point: week 47, end of study. Every single dose of the vaccine, 300 ug of mutant IDH1 20-mer peptide, came with topical imiquimod. The table came from immunoSEQ multiplex PCR; TCRdb's copy has only in-frame clones and leaves some out. The data contain tens of thousands of clones, around four fifths of them singletons. Sample: PBMCs, taken from a glioma patient whose treatment included an IDH1 peptide vaccine. Source of these receptors: a middle-aged man with glioma.

This clone was observed a few times. V usage is TRBV5-1 and J usage is TRBJ1-1; 8 bases agree with TRBD1. From germline, CDR1 is SGHRS and CDR2 YFSETQ. The CDR3 runs to 18 residues. V shed 3 bases, J shed 4 bases, and the junction held 17 bases outside the gene matches. The CDR3 here is CASSSPDRGLVSGTEAFF. The CDR3 DNA reads as TGCGCCAGCAGCTCCCCTGACAGGGGACTCGTTTCTGGCACTGAAGCTTTCTTT.

This clone was detected only a few times. V usage is TRBV5-1 and J usage is TRBJ2-5, with 15 bases matching TRBD2. CDR1 and CDR2 from the germline V gene are SGHRS and YFSETQ. The length of the CDR3 is 17 residues. Trimming cost V 5 bases and J 4 bases; bases outside gene matches: 9. The CDR3 nucleotides are TGCGCCAGCAGTTTCGGACTAGCGGGGGGGCTAGGAGAGACCCAGTACTTC. The encoded protein is CASSFGLAGGLGETQYF.

A few counts support this clone. The chain joins TRBV5-6 to TRBJ1-2, with TRBD1 as a possible D gene (6 bases). Germline CDR1 is SGHDT and CDR2 is YYEEEE. V was clipped by 1 base and J by 6 bases, with 13 bases between them. CDR3 size: 14 residues. CDR3 loop: CASSLRGPNDGYTF. The CDR3 region has the DNA TGTGCCAGCAGCTTGCGGGGGCCGAACGATGGCTACACCTTC.

The chain couples TRBV11-3 to TRBJ2-2; 7 bases fit TRBD1. The CDR3 spans 16 residues. Germline V CDR1 and CDR2: SGHNT, YENEEA. After removal of 3 bases from V and 1 base from J, the junction contained 5 bases not matched to a gene. In DNA form, the CDR3 reads TGTGCCAGCAGCTTGGATGGGGACAGGAACACCGGGGAGCTGTTTTTT. Translation: CASSLDGDRNTGELFF. Drawing the rest from reference TRBV11-3 and TRBJ2-2, the complete variable domain is EAGVVQSPRYKIIEKKQPVAFWCNPISGHNTLYWYLQNLGQGPELLIRYENEEAVDDSQLPKDRFSAERLKGVDSTLKIQPAELGDSAVYLCASSLDGDRNTGELFFGEGSRLTVL.

This chain joins TRBV5-5 and TRBJ1-1; D gene uncertain. Trimming stripped 4 bases from V and 1 base from J, with 8 bases between. In germline, CDR1 is SGHKS, CDR2 YYEKEE (reference sequence). The CDR3 loop spans 13 amino acids. The CDR3 DNA sequence: TGTGCCAGCAGCGTATTTGGGAACACTGAAGCTTTCTTT. Encoded protein: CASSVFGNTEAFF.

The chain links TRBV7-2 to TRBJ2-5; TRBD1 is a possible D gene (6 bases). V was trimmed by 4 bases and J by 3 bases, leaving 15 bases between them. CDR1 is SGHTA, CDR2 FQGNSA, per germline. The CDR3 has 15 amino acids. In DNA, the CDR3 is TGTGCCAGCAGCTGGTCGGGGCAGGGGAAAGAGACCCAGTACTTC. Its translation: CASSWSGQGKETQYF. The variable domain in full, completed from reference TRBV7-2 and TRBJ2-5, reads GAGVSQSPSNKVTEKGKDVELRCDPISGHTALYWYRQSLGQGLEFLIYFQGNSAPDKSGLPSDRFSAERTGGSVSTLTIQRTQQEDSAVYLCASSWSGQGKETQYFGPGTRLLVL.

This clone was detected a few times. CDR3 bases: TGTGCCAGCAGCCCACCGAGGGGTGGGACTGAAGCTTTCTTT. Protein sequence: CASSPPRGGTEAFF. The V gene is TRBV9, the J gene TRBJ1-1; D perhaps matches TRBD1 (5 bases). Per germline, CDR1 SGDLS and CDR2 YYNGEE. The V and J ends lost 4 bases and 5 bases respectively, with 15 bases between them. This CDR3 has 14 residues.